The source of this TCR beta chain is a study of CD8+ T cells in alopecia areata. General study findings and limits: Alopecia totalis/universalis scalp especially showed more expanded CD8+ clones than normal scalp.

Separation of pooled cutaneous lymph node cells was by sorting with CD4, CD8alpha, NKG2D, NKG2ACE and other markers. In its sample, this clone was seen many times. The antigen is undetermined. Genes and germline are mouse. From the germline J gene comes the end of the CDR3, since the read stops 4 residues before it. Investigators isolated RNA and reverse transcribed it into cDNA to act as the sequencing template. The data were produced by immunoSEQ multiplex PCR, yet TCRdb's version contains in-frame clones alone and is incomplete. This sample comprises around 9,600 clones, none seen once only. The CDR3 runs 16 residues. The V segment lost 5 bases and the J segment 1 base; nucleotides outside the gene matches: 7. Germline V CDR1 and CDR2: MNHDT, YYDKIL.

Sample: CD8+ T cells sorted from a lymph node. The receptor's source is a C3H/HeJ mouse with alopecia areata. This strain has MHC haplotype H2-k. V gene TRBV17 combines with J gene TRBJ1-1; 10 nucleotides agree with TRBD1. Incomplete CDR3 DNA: TGTGCTAGCAGTGACCGGGACAGGGGAGGGAACACA. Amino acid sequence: CASSDRDRGGNT. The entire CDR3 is CASSDRDRGGNTEVFF.